This T cell receptor beta chain was captured in a study of blood T cell repertoires in COVID-19. At the level of the study: Specimens from acute and convalescent COVID-19 originated in the United States, Italy and Spain.

The study assigned cohorts using participant-reported clinical history. As originally analysed: Amplification of reference gene primers provided the estimated nucleated cell counts. This table comes from immunoSEQ multiplex PCR, and its TCRdb copy is limited to in-frame clones, with some not included. That table is the source of V, J and clone size, and D and trimming were worked out from the DNA. The sample has about 210,000 clones, 70% to 90% seen once. Germline V gene sequence: CDR1 MNHNS, CDR2 SASEGT. The CDR3 contains 14 residues. The J segment lost 1 base and the V segment lost 2 bases, leaving 1 base of the junction unmatched.

Sequencing was done on a sample of PBMCs or T cells enriched from blood (not recorded which). The gene calls are TRBV6-1 and TRBJ2-5, with 7 bases matching TRBD2. This receptor was obtained from a woman younger than 30 who had recovered from COVID-19. The CDR3 here is CASSERGGQETQYF. Written as DNA, the CDR3 is TGTGCCAGCAGTGAACGCGGGGGCCAAGAGACCCAGTACTTC.